The 27 T cell receptor beta chains below come from one sample, sequenced in a study of blood T cell repertoires in COVID-19. Some clones are missing from TCRdb's copy, which holds only in-frame ones; the method was immunoSEQ multiplex PCR. Of approximately 45,000 clones listed, around 87% were seen once; the top ten hold approximately 4.3%. The sample was peripheral blood. The receptor source for this set is a human donor in a cohort sampled during active COVID-19.

The chain joins TRBV4-3 to TRBJ1-4; TRBD1 agrees at 10 bases. Germline CDR1 reads LGHNA; CDR2 reads YSLEER. V lost 0 bases, J lost 7 bases, and 11 bases stayed unmatched. The CDR3 contains 18 residues. The CDR3 is CASSQDSDRGIRGEKLFF. In nucleotides, the CDR3 is TGCGCCAGCAGCCAAGATTCGGACAGGGGGATTCGAGGTGAAAAACTGTTTTTT.

The genes are TRBV11-2 and TRBJ2-7; 8 bases map to TRBD2. CDR1 is SGHAT, CDR2 FQNNGV, per germline. J gave up 6 bases and V 5 bases, and 15 bases lay outside the gene matches. CDR3 length: 16 amino acids. As DNA, the CDR3 is TGTGCCAGCAGCCCTTCGGGGGGGCTACGTAGATTCGAGCAGTACTTC. Amino acid sequence: CASSPSGGLRRFEQYF. Drawing the rest from reference TRBV11-2 and TRBJ2-7, the complete variable domain is EAGVAQSPRYKIIEKRQSVAFWCNPISGHATLYWYQQILGQGPKLLIQFQNNGVVDDSQLPKDRFSAERLKGVDSTLKIQPAKLEDSAVYLCASSPSGGLRRFEQYFGPGTRLTVT.

The chain has TRBV11-2 and TRBJ2-5, with 11 bases that match TRBD2. The CDR3 has 13 amino acids. Trimming took 7 bases from V and 3 from J; bases not matched to a gene: 1. Germline loops: CDR1 SGHAT, CDR2 FQNNGV. The CDR3 DNA follows: TGTGCCAGCAAACTAGCGGGAGAAGAGACCCAGTACTTC. Translation: CASKLAGEETQYF.

V usage is TRBV7-3 and J usage is TRBJ2-2, with 7 bases matching TRBD2. The J segment lost 5 bases and the V segment lost 0 bases, leaving 12 bases of the junction unmatched. The CDR3 loop spans 18 amino acids. Germline CDR1 reads SGHTA; CDR2 reads FQGTGA. As DNA, the CDR3 is TGTGCCAGCAGCTTAACATGGCTAGGGAGGGCCGGGACCGGGGAGCTGTTTTTT. This encodes CASSLTWLGRAGTGELFF.

This chain joins TRBV9 and TRBJ2-3, with 11 bases that match TRBD2. This CDR3 is built from 21 residues. Trimming took 1 base from V and 2 from J; bases not matched to a gene: 18. Germline assignment: CDR1 SGDLS and CDR2 YYNGEE. The DNA for the CDR3 is TGTGCCAGCAGCGTAATAGCGGGAGGGCCCAGGTTTGGAATCAACACAGATACGCAGTATTTT. Translating it yields CASSVIAGGPRFGINTDTQYF.

V gene TRBV4-3 combines with J gene TRBJ1-3; possibly TRBD1 for D (6 bases). V dropped 1 base and J dropped 4 bases, with 14 bases sitting between them. Germline loops: CDR1 LGHNA, CDR2 YSLEER. The CDR3 loop spans 16 amino acids. CDR3 coding DNA: TGCGCCAGCAGCCAAGGAGGAGGGGGGGCGGGAAACACCATATATTTT. Its translation: CASSQGGGGAGNTIYF.

CDR3 sequence: CASSQASGSMNEQFF. The CDR3 DNA reads TGTGCCAGCAGCCAGGCTAGCGGGAGTATGAATGAGCAGTTCTTC. V usage is TRBV7-2 and J usage is TRBJ2-1, with 10 bases fitting TRBD2. Germline V gives CDR1 SGHTA, CDR2 FQGNSA. This CDR3 spans 15 amino acids. With 5 bases clipped from V and 7 bases from J, the junction kept 8 bases outside the gene matches. Full variable domain (missing parts from reference TRBV7-2 and TRBJ2-1): GAGVSQSPSNKVTEKGKDVELRCDPISGHTALYWYRQSLGQGLEFLIYFQGNSAPDKSGLPSDRFSAERTGGSVSTLTIQRTQQEDSAVYLCASSQASGSMNEQFFGPGTRLTVL.

The CDR3 nucleotides read TGTGCCAGCTCACCGATGCCCAGGGATGGCTACAATGAGCAGTTCTTC. Translating it yields CASSPMPRDGYNEQFF. The J gene is TRBJ2-1, the V gene TRBV18; D may be TRBD1 (5 bases). V was pared by 3 bases and J by 3 bases, with 15 bases between. The CDR3 extends over 16 amino acids. CDR1 KGHSH and CDR2 LQKENI come from the germline V gene.

V usage is TRBV28 and J usage is TRBJ2-7, with 7 bases lining up with TRBD1. V dropped 6 bases and J dropped 4; count of bases not matched to a gene: 9. This CDR3 spans 14 amino acids. In germline, CDR1 is MDHEN, CDR2 SYDVKM. Here the CDR3 reads CASSSGTVPYEQYF. The CDR3 DNA reads as TGTGCCAGCAGCTCCGGGACAGTCCCTTACGAGCAGTACTTC.

The chain carries TRBV24-1 and TRBJ2-1, with a weak D call TRBD1 (6 bases). Germline CDR1 and CDR2: KGHDR and SFDVKD. Trimming stripped 7 bases from V and 5 bases from J, with 20 bases between. This CDR3 is 16 amino acids long. The CDR3 is CATSGATGQIDNEQFF. CDR3 nucleotide sequence: TGTGCCACCAGCGGGGCGACTGGACAGATTGACAATGAGCAGTTCTTC.

CDR3 nucleotide sequence: TGTGCCAGCAGCACCGGGAGGACTGAAGCTTTCTTT. Residues: CASSTGRTEAFF. This rearrangement joins TRBV7-9 to TRBJ1-1; D is uncertain. The CDR3 covers 12 residues. Germline CDR1 reads SEHNR; CDR2 reads FQNEAQ (reference sequence). Trimming removed 5 bases at V and 5 bases at J, with 9 bases between.

The rearrangement joins TRBV11-1 to TRBJ2-1; D perhaps matches TRBD1 (6 bases). The CDR3 sequence is 13 residues long. Per germline, CDR1 SGHAT and CDR2 FQDESV (reference sequence). The V and J ends lost 5 bases and 5 bases respectively, with 10 bases between them. The CDR3 bases are TGTGCCAGCAGCCCCCAGGGGAACAATGAGCAGTTCTTC. It is translated as CASSPQGNNEQFF.

Written as DNA, the CDR3 is TGTGCCAGCAGCCCCCGGGAACGCTTTGGGGGCTACACCTTC. Translated: CASSPRERFGGYTF. The chain recombines TRBV5-4 with TRBJ1-2, with D unresolved. Germline loops: CDR1 SGHNT, CDR2 YYREEE (reference sequence). Trimming took 4 bases from V and 8 from J, leaving 18 bases between them. CDR3 length: 14 amino acids.

This chain links TRBV7-6 with TRBJ1-5, with 7 nucleotides matching TRBD1. Germline values: CDR1 SGHVS, CDR2 FNYEAQ. V shed 5 bases and J 11 bases; nucleotides not matched to a gene: 18. This CDR3 has 16 residues. CDR3 in amino acids: CASSPQPDRSKLAQHF. CDR3 sequence (DNA): TGTGCCAGCAGCCCCCAACCGGACAGGAGCAAATTGGCCCAGCATTTT.

The genes are TRBV18 and TRBJ1-4; D remains ambiguous. The germline gives CDR1 KGHSH, CDR2 LQKENI. The V gene lost 3 bases and the J gene lost 0 bases, with 11 bases spanning the gap. The CDR3 has 16 residues. The CDR3 reads CASSPRSPATNEKLFF. DNA of the CDR3: TGTGCCAGCTCACCGCGATCGCCTGCAACTAATGAAAAACTGTTTTTT.

This clone occurred a few times. The rearrangement uses TRBV10-2 and TRBJ2-7; TRBD2 matches 10 bases. The CDR3 contains 13 residues. With V trimmed by 7 bases and J by 2 bases, 2 bases remained unmatched. Germline V gene lookup returns CDR1 WSHSY and CDR2 SAAADI. The CDR3 DNA sequence: TGCGCCAGCAAACTAGCGGGAACCTACGAGCAGTACTTC. Encoded protein: CASKLAGTYEQYF.

This clone was seen a single time. The rearrangement uses TRBV5-1 and TRBJ2-7; a possible D gene is TRBD2 (6 bases). Germline V gives CDR1 SGHRS, CDR2 YFSETQ. The CDR3 loop spans 14 amino acids. V was trimmed by 4 bases and J by 0 bases, leaving 11 bases between them. The CDR3 coding sequence is TGCGCCAGCAGCCCGGGCGGGACCTCCTACGAGCAGTACTTC. Its protein is CASSPGGTSYEQYF.

The chain couples TRBV2 to TRBJ2-2; 8 nucleotides agree with TRBD1. J lost 2 bases, V lost 3 bases, and 8 bases had no gene match. The CDR3 has 17 residues. Germline assignment: CDR1 SNHLY and CDR2 FYNNEI. The CDR3 DNA reads TGTGCCAGCAGTGACTACCGGGACAGGAGAAACACCGGGGAGCTGTTTTTT. This gives the protein CASSDYRDRRNTGELFF. Together with reference TRBV2 and TRBJ2-2, the CDR3 gives the full variable domain: EPEVTQTPSHQVTQMGQEVILRCVPISNHLYFYWYRQILGQKVEFLVSFYNNEISEKSEIFDDQFSVERPDGSNFTLKIRSTKLEDSAMYFCASSDYRDRRNTGELFFGEGSRLTVL.

Here the CDR3 reads CASSFSSGSSYEQYF. The CDR3 DNA is TGTGCCAGCAGCTTTTCTAGCGGGAGTTCCTACGAGCAGTACTTC. This rearrangement joins TRBV7-2 to TRBJ2-7, with 10 bases that match TRBD2. Per germline, CDR1 SGHTA and CDR2 FQGNSA. The ends lost 3 bases at V and 1 base at J; junction bases unmatched: 3. This CDR3 is 15 amino acids long. The variable domain in full, completed from reference TRBV7-2 and TRBJ2-7, reads GAGVSQSPSNKVTEKGKDVELRCDPISGHTALYWYRQSLGQGLEFLIYFQGNSAPDKSGLPSDRFSAERTGGSVSTLTIQRTQQEDSAVYLCASSFSSGSSYEQYFGPGTRLTVT.

The chain links TRBV28 to TRBJ2-7, with D hard to call. Germline loops: CDR1 MDHEN, CDR2 SYDVKM. The CDR3 covers 11 residues. V shed 6 bases and J shed 0 bases, with 3 bases lying between them. This CDR3 is CASSVSYEQYF. CDR3 bases: TGTGCCAGCAGCGTCTCCTACGAGCAGTACTTC.

The J gene is TRBJ1-5, the V gene TRBV4-2; 7 nucleotides line up with TRBD1. V shed 0 bases and J 6 bases; nucleotides not matched to a gene: 2. The CDR3 consists of 14 residues. The germline CDR1 and CDR2 sequences are LGHNA and YNFKEQ. The CDR3 coding sequence is TGTGCCAGCAGCCAAGAGACAGGGCGTCAGCCCCAGCATTTT. Translating gives CASSQETGRQPQHF.

The chain is built from TRBV28 and TRBJ2-1; D might be TRBD2 (6 bases). CDR1 and CDR2 (germline): MDHEN, SYDVKM. Trimming shortened V by 5 bases and J by 1 base, and 12 bases separated the two germline ends. The length of the CDR3 is 15 residues. Here the CDR3 DNA reads TGTGCCAGCAGTCCTATGGCGGGGTCCTACAATGAGCAGTTCTTC. Protein sequence: CASSPMAGSYNEQFF.

The chain joins TRBV19 to TRBJ1-1, with no clear D. The CDR3 consists of 15 residues. Trimming removed 4 bases at V and 1 base at J, with 13 bases between. Germline assignment: CDR1 LNHDA and CDR2 SQIVND (reference sequence). Here the CDR3 DNA reads TGTGCCAGTAGTACAGGCAGGTCTACGAACACTGAAGCTTTCTTT. Amino acid sequence: CASSTGRSTNTEAFF.

V gene TRBV10-1 combines with J gene TRBJ2-1, with 10 bases aligning to TRBD2. The CDR3 runs to 15 residues. V lost 6 bases, J lost 8 bases, and 10 bases stayed unmatched. Germline CDR1 and CDR2: WNHNN and SYGVQD (reference sequence). The CDR3 region has the DNA TGCGCCAGCAGGCTAGCGGGAGTGGCTTACGATGAGCAGTTCTTC. It encodes CASRLAGVAYDEQFF.

Worth noting for this clone: At the DNA level, this CDR3 is encoded by other sequences in the same sample as well. The rearrangement links TRBV4-1 to TRBJ2-1; TRBD2 agrees at 7 bases. Trimming cost V 0 bases and J 4 bases; bases outside gene matches: 6. In germline, CDR1 is MGHRA, CDR2 YSYEKL. The length of the CDR3 is 16 residues. The CDR3 spells CASSQDPSGRYNEQFF. The CDR3 nucleotides read TGCGCCAGCAGCCAAGATCCTAGCGGTAGATACAATGAGCAGTTCTTC.

The V call is TRBV3-1 (or the pseudogene TRBV3-2), the J call TRBJ2-5, with 14 bases aligning to TRBD2. V trimming: 2 bases; J trimming: 5 bases; junction bases outside the gene matches: 10. Per the germline V gene, CDR1 is LGHDT and CDR2 is YNNKEL (reference sequence). CDR3 length: 18 residues. DNA for the CDR3: TGTGCCAGCAGCCAACGGCGACTAGCGGGAGGGCCTGAGGAGACCCAGTACTTC. It is translated as CASSQRRLAGGPEETQYF.

The genes are TRBV10-2 and TRBJ2-3, with a weak D call TRBD2 (6 bases). The V end lost 3 bases, the J end lost 0 bases, and 19 bases lay between the germline ends. This CDR3 contains 18 residues. Per the germline V gene, CDR1 is WSHSY and CDR2 is SAAADI. The CDR3 region is CASSDTALFAGSTDTQYF. The CDR3 nucleotides read TGCGCCAGCAGTGACACAGCCCTCTTTGCGGGGAGCACAGATACGCAGTATTTT.